These 9 T cell receptor beta chains originate from one sample sequenced in a study of shared clonotypes between healthy human individuals. Naive CD8 cells lacked CD45RO, underwent positive selection for CCR7 and left out terminally differentiated effector memory CD45RA+ cells. The repertoire was sequenced with immunoSEQ multiplex PCR; TCRdb's copy has only in-frame clones and lacks some. The sample contains 660,000 or so clones, approximately 96% of which appear only once. The specimen was naive CD8+ T cells sorted from blood. The receptors were sampled from a young woman in good health.

This chain connects TRBV19 to TRBJ2-5, with 10 bases identical to TRBD1. This CDR3 is 16 amino acids long. V was pared by 4 bases and J by 0 bases, with 5 bases of the junction left unmatched. The germline V gene encodes CDR1 LNHDA and CDR2 SQIVND (reference sequence). The CDR3 coding sequence is TGTGCCAGTAGTAGCTGGGACAGGGGCCACCAAGAGACCCAGTACTTC. Amino acid sequence: CASSSWDRGHQETQYF.

Notes on this clone: Other DNA sequences within the sample encode an identical CDR3. The chain is built from TRBV27 and TRBJ2-3; D gene uncertain. Trimming pared 1 base from V and 2 bases from J, leaving 10 bases between. Germline CDR1 reads MNHEY; CDR2 reads SMNVEV (reference sequence). The CDR3 spans 15 residues. Here the CDR3 reads CASSLYAGDTDTQYF. The CDR3 coding sequence is TGTGCCAGCAGTTTATACGCCGGCGACACAGATACGCAGTATTTT.

V is TRBV7-9 and J is TRBJ2-7; tentatively, D is TRBD2 (6 bases). V was shortened by 2 bases and J by 6 bases, with 8 bases between the two germline ends. Germline V gives CDR1 SEHNR, CDR2 FQNEAQ (reference sequence). The CDR3 contains 12 residues. The CDR3 sequence: CASSLSGVEQYF. In DNA form, the CDR3 reads TGTGCCAGCAGCTTATCGGGGGTCGAGCAGTACTTC.

This clone has only one observation. V is TRBV27 and J is TRBJ2-1; 11 bases map to TRBD2. V dropped 1 base and J dropped 3; count of bases not matched to a gene: 2. This CDR3 is 16 amino acids long. Germline CDR1 MNHEY, CDR2 SMNVEV (reference sequence). The CDR3 reads CASSLLGTSGYNEQFF. CDR3 nucleotide sequence: TGTGCCAGCAGTTTATTGGGGACTAGCGGCTACAATGAGCAGTTCTTC.

The rearrangement uses TRBV28 and TRBJ1-5, with D perhaps matching TRBD1 (5 bases). Germline assignment: CDR1 MDHEN and CDR2 SYDVKM. CDR3 length equals 14 residues. V dropped 6 bases and J dropped 0 bases, with 9 bases sitting between them. CDR3 region: CASRATGSNQPQHF. The CDR3 DNA reads TGTGCCAGCAGGGCCACAGGTAGCAATCAGCCCCAGCATTTT.

The chain employs TRBV28 and TRBJ2-7, with unresolved D. This CDR3 spans 13 amino acids. Germline lookup yields CDR1 MDHEN and CDR2 SYDVKM. V was clipped by 6 bases and J by 1 base, with 10 bases between them. CDR3 DNA sequence: TGTGCCAGCAGGCCAACGGCTTCCTACGAGCAGTACTTC. As protein: CASRPTASYEQYF.

This clone was detected only a few times. The chain links TRBV4-2 to TRBJ1-1; no clear D. Germline CDR1 and CDR2: LGHNA and YNFKEQ. The length of the CDR3 is 16 residues. V was cut by 0 bases and J by 2 bases, with 13 bases left in between. For the CDR3, the DNA is TGTGCCAGCAGCCAAGATATAGAGGGATTTAACACTGAAGCTTTCTTT. Translation gives CASSQDIEGFNTEAFF.

This rearrangement joins TRBV10-2 to TRBJ2-3, with 7 bases fitting TRBD2. CDR3 length: 16 amino acids. Germline V gene lookup returns CDR1 WSHSY and CDR2 SAAADI. The V segment lost 2 bases and the J segment 0 bases; nucleotides outside the gene matches: 5. CDR3 residues: CASSEGSGISTDTQYF. The CDR3, as DNA: TGCGCCAGCAGTGAGGGGAGCGGGATTAGCACAGATACGCAGTATTTT.

The V and J genes are TRBV10-3 and TRBJ2-7, with D perhaps matching TRBD1 (6 bases). Germline loops: CDR1 ENHRY, CDR2 SYGVKD. The CDR3 length is 14 residues. Trimming stripped 5 bases from V and 2 bases from J, with 13 bases between. CDR3 in DNA: TGTGCCATCAGTCAGGGGCGGACGACCTACGAGCAGTACTTC. It specifies CAISQGRTTYEQYF.